Listed below are T cell receptor beta chains from one sample, sequenced in a study of beta chain features in type 1 diabetes. Method: immunoSEQ multiplex PCR; TCRdb's copy keeps in-frame clones and lacks some. Among roughly 100,000 clones listed, 28% were seen once. The sample consisted of central memory CD4+ T cells from blood. These receptor sequences come from a young woman with type 1 diabetes. Each CDR3 is given with its conserved first and last residue. Each record gives: clone size, V gene, J gene, D gene, CDR3 DNA, CDR3 protein. D genes are given only for firm matches. Not every row has a clone size; where given, it reads once, few, many or a size class.

once	TRBV4-1	TRBJ2-2	NA	TGCGCCAGCAGCCCGGGCGACAGGAACACCGGGGAGCTGTTTTTT	CASSPGDRNTGELFF
NA	TRBV2	TRBJ1-5	NA	TGTGCCAGCGGCCGAAATAGCAATCAGCCCCAGCATTTT	CASGRNSNQPQHF
once	TRBV7-3	TRBJ2-1	TRBD2	TGTGCCAGCAGCTTAACTAGCGGGAGGGCCCTCGATGAGCAGTTCTTC	CASSLTSGRALDEQFF
NA	TRBV5-6	TRBJ2-2	NA	TGTGCCAGCAGCTTCGGACACCTTAGGAACACCGGGGAGCTGTTTTTT	CASSFGHLRNTGELFF
NA	TRBV5-4	TRBJ2-1	TRBD2	TGTGCCAGCAGGTGGGACTACCAGCGGGATGTTGAGCAGTTCTTC	CASRWDYQRDVEQFF
NA	TRBV5-1	TRBJ2-5	TRBD2	TGCGCCAGCAGCTCCCGGGGGGACTCGCAAGAGACCCAGTACTTC	CASSSRGDSQETQYF
few	TRBV4-2	TRBJ2-7	TRBD2	TGTGCCAGCAGCCCCAGACTAGCTCAAGCCTACGAGCAGTACTTC	CASSPRLAQAYEQYF
NA	TRBV5-4	TRBJ1-2	TRBD1	TGTGCCAGCAGGCAGGGGGCGAGCTATGGCTACACCTTC	CASRQGASYGYTF
NA	TRBV10-3	TRBJ1-2	NA	TGTGCCACCCTCCCTGGCGGGGGGGACTATGGCTACACCTTC	CATLPGGGDYGYTF
NA	TRBV5-5	TRBJ2-7	NA	TGTGCCAGCAGCTTGGTGGGGGCAGGGAAAACCTACGAGCAGTACTTC	CASSLVGAGKTYEQYF
NA	TRBV5-1	TRBJ2-1	NA	TGCGCCAGCAGCCGTGAGGGCGGAGATTACAATGAGCAGTTCTTC	CASSREGGDYNEQFF
NA	TRBV10-3	TRBJ2-4	TRBD1	TGTGCCATCAGTGGAGGACATGGACAGGGCCCAGCCAAAAACATTCAGTACTTC	CAISGGHGQGPAKNIQYF
NA	TRBV6-5	TRBJ2-5	NA	TGTGCCAGCAGTTACTCACCTGGGCAGACCCAGTACTTC	CASSYSPGQTQYF
NA	TRBV6-1	TRBJ1-2	NA	TGTGCCAGCAGTGAATTTGGGAGAAGCTATGGCTACACCTTC	CASSEFGRSYGYTF
NA	TRBV7-8	TRBJ1-1	NA	TGTGCCAGCAGCTCTGGACAAACCCACACTGAAGCTTTCTTT	CASSSGQTHTEAFF
NA	TRBV2	TRBJ1-1	TRBD1	TGTGCCAGCACTCAGACAGGGACCTTCACTGAAGCTTTCTTT	CASTQTGTFTEAFF
NA	TRBV19	TRBJ2-5	NA	TGTGCCAGTAGTAGACTGGAACAAGAGACCCAGTACTTC	CASSRLEQETQYF
NA	TRBV5-1	TRBJ2-7	TRBD1	TGCGCCAGCAGCCCCAGGGGGGGGACAGGGCAATACGAGCAGTACTTC	CASSPRGGTGQYEQYF
NA	TRBV6-5	TRBJ1-5	NA	TGTGCCAGCAGTTACTCGGGCATCGGGGGCAATCAGCCCCAGCATTTT	CASSYSGIGGNQPQHF
few	TRBV7-8	TRBJ2-1	NA	TGTGCCAGCACCAAGATGACAGGTCGCTCCTACAATGAGCAGTTCTTC	CASTKMTGRSYNEQFF
NA	TRBV14	TRBJ1-1	TRBD1	TGTGCCAGCAGCCGTCCCGGGACAGGGGGTATGAACACTGAAGCTTTCTTT	CASSRPGTGGMNTEAFF
few	TRBV5-1	TRBJ2-1	NA	TGCGCCAGCAGCCCTCTATACAATGAGCAGTTCTTC	CASSPLYNEQFF
few	TRBV19	TRBJ1-5	TRBD1	TGTGCCAGTAGTGACAGGGTCTCACAACAGCCCCAGCATTTT	CASSDRVSQQPQHF
few	TRBV6-1	TRBJ1-5	TRBD1	TGTGCCAGCAGTTGGGACAGGGGAGGAGGACAGCCCCAGCATTTT	CASSWDRGGGQPQHF
few	TRBV15	TRBJ2-2	TRBD2	TGTGCCACCAGCAGAGATCGGCTAGCGGGAGTTGAGGAGCTGTTTTTT	CATSRDRLAGVEELFF
few	TRBV7-6	TRBJ2-2	NA	TGTGCCAGCAGCTCTAGCTTTAACACCGGGGAGCTGTTTTTT	CASSSSFNTGELFF
NA	TRBV19	TRBJ1-5	NA	TGTGCCAGCCGGCGGGGTAATGGCAATCAGCCCCAGCATTTT	CASRRGNGNQPQHF
NA	TRBV30	TRBJ1-3	TRBD1	TGTGCCTGGAGCGGGACAGGGGGTAGGAACACCATATATTTT	CAWSGTGGRNTIYF
NA	TRBV5-6	TRBJ2-1	TRBD2	TGTGCCAGCAGCTTCGGGACTAGAAATGAGCAGTTCTTC	CASSFGTRNEQFF
NA	TRBV27	TRBJ1-3	NA	TGTGCCAGCAGACCCCGGGTAGATTCTGGAAACACCATATATTTT	CASRPRVDSGNTIYF
few	TRBV7-6	TRBJ1-4	TRBD1	TGTGCCAGCAGCTTTCAGGGGGCTGCCACTAATGAAAAACTGTTTTTT	CASSFQGAATNEKLFF
few	TRBV30	TRBJ2-3	NA	TGTGCCGGGGCCCTAGCGCAAGATACGCAGTATTTT	CAGALAQDTQYF
NA	TRBV7-2	TRBJ2-7	TRBD2	TGTGCCAGCAGCTTAGCCGGGACTAGCGGGCCCGCCTACGAGCAGTACTTC	CASSLAGTSGPAYEQYF
few	TRBV5-1	TRBJ2-2	TRBD1	TGCGCCAGCTCGCCGACAGGGGTGAACACCGGGGAGCTGTTTTTT	CASSPTGVNTGELFF
NA	TRBV30	TRBJ1-4	NA	TGTGCCTGGAGTTCGGGGGGAAAACTGTTTTTT	CAWSSGGKLFF
few	TRBV19	TRBJ2-1	TRBD2	TGTGCCAGTAAGACTAGCGGGAGGCTGATGTCCAATGAGCAGTTCTTC	CASKTSGRLMSNEQFF
few	TRBV7-3	TRBJ2-1	NA	TGTGCCAGCAGCTTATGGGGGGGCCCTCTCAATGAGCAGTTCTTC	CASSLWGGPLNEQFF
NA	TRBV2	TRBJ1-2	NA	TGTGCCAGCAGCGGGGGGGCAGGGGACTATGGCTACACCTTC	CASSGGAGDYGYTF
NA	TRBV18	TRBJ2-3	NA	TGTGCCAGCTCACCACTCCAGGATAGCACAGATACGCAGTATTTT	CASSPLQDSTDTQYF
few	TRBV6-1	TRBJ2-7	NA	TGTGCCAGCAGAGTACCACTACGCGAGCAGTACTTC	CASRVPLREQYF
few	TRBV27	TRBJ2-6	TRBD2	TGTGCCAGCAGTGGGGGGGGTCACTCTGGGGCCAACGTCCTGACTTTC	CASSGGGHSGANVLTF
NA	TRBV18	TRBJ1-5	TRBD1	TGTGCCAGCTCAGACAGGGTCGCGGGCAATCAGCCCCAGCATTTT	CASSDRVAGNQPQHF
few	TRBV6-5	TRBJ2-1	TRBD1	TGTGCCAGCCGAGCCTGGGACAGTTACAATGAGCAGTTCTTC	CASRAWDSYNEQFF
few	TRBV5-1	TRBJ1-2	NA	TGCGCCAGCAGCTTCCAGGGGAGAGATGGCTACACCTTC	CASSFQGRDGYTF
few	TRBV29-1	TRBJ2-5	NA	TGCAGCGTTGAAGTAAACAGTAGAGAGACCCAGTACTTC	CSVEVNSRETQYF
NA	TRBV11-3	TRBJ2-1	NA	TGTGCCAGCAGCTTAGGTGGTGGAGTCTGGAATGAGCAGTTCTTC	CASSLGGGVWNEQFF
NA	TRBV5-5	TRBJ2-3	NA	TGTGCCAGCAGCTCGATCGACTCCACAGATACGCAGTATTTT	CASSSIDSTDTQYF
NA	TRBV10-3	TRBJ1-2	NA	TGTGCCATCAGTGACCCCTCCTGGGGAGGAGGGGGCTACACCTTC	CAISDPSWGGGGYTF
few	TRBV5-1	TRBJ2-1	NA	TGCGCCAGCAGCTTGGAAGGGGGTCCTTCCAATGAGCAGTTCTTC	CASSLEGGPSNEQFF
NA	TRBV5-6	TRBJ2-1	TRBD1	TGTGCCAGCCACACAGGGGGCAATGAGCAGTTCTTC	CASHTGGNEQFF
NA	TRBV30	TRBJ2-2	NA	TGTGCCTGGAGTAGGGGGACCGAAGGCGGGGAGCTGTTTTTT	CAWSRGTEGGELFF
few	TRBV23-1	TRBJ2-2	NA	TGCGCCAGCAGTCATTGGAGTCCACACCGGGGAGCTGTTTTT	CASSHWSPHRGAVF
few	TRBV7-2	TRBJ2-2	NA	TGTGCCAGCAGCCCAGATAGCGGACGCCCCGGGGAGCTGTTTTTT	CASSPDSGRPGELFF
NA	TRBV4-3	TRBJ1-5	NA	TGCGCCAGCAGCCAAGATTTAATGGGTGGACATAGCAATCAGCCCCAGCATTTT	CASSQDLMGGHSNQPQHF
NA	TRBV18	TRBJ2-1	TRBD2	TGTGCCAGCTCACCACCGAGCGGGACGAGCTCCTACAATGAGCAGTTCTTC	CASSPPSGTSSYNEQFF
NA	TRBV15	TRBJ2-5	TRBD2	TGTGCCACCAGCAGAGAGGGAGGGAAGGGAGAGACCCAGTACTTC	CATSREGGKGETQYF
NA	TRBV15	TRBJ2-3	TRBD2	TGTGCCACCAGCAGAGAGGACTTAGCGGGAGGCTCAGATACGCAGTATTTT	CATSREDLAGGSDTQYF